Below, one TCR beta chain is given with its context. This specimen belongs to a study of blood T cell repertoires in COVID-19. For the study at large: PBMCs, B-cell-depleted T cells, or T cells were the source of the cDNA or gDNA that made up the material.

Original processing notes: Reference gene primer amplification yielded estimated nucleated cell counts. Generated by immunoSEQ multiplex PCR, the TCRdb table keeps only in-frame clones and is missing some. The DNA gave D and trimming, while V, J and clone size come from that table. The sample lists 350,000 to 450,000 clones; around nine tenths were seen once. The TCR comes from a woman aged 40 to 50 with COVID-19, enrolled during active disease. The specimen was peripheral blood.

The DNA of the CDR3 is TGTGCCAGCAGCTTGGCCGGGAAGTTCTATGGCTACACCTTC. Translating it yields CASSLAGKFYGYTF. J is TRBJ1-2 and V is TRBV5-8; D unclear. The V gene's germline CDR1 is SGHTS and CDR2 YDEGEE. The CDR3 totals 14 residues. The V gene lost 0 bases and the J gene lost 4 bases, with 10 bases spanning the gap.